This paragraph covers one T cell receptor (beta chain) sequence. Germline CDR1 reads MNHEY; CDR2 reads SVGAGI. V lost 0 bases and J 0 bases, leaving 5 bases between the germline ends. The CDR3 length is 14 residues. Blood samples were obtained at baseline, cycle 4 day 1, and cycle 7 day 1. This sample is part of a study of OX40 agonist ivuxolimab in advanced cancers. About the research overall: Patients receiving dose escalation had hepatocellular carcinoma, melanoma, renal cell or head and neck cancer.

The table came from immunoSEQ multiplex PCR; TCRdb's copy has only in-frame clones and leaves some out. Found here are around 21,000 clones, around 85% of them singletons; the top ten hold 30% to 35%. The V gene is TRBV6-5, the J gene TRBJ2-5; D uncertain. The clonotype was recovered from an adult with an advanced solid tumor such as melanoma, head and neck, liver or kidney cancer. Sequences were derived from CD4+ or CD8+ T cells sorted from blood, sampled in a trial of the OX40 agonist ivuxolimab. CDR3 sequence (DNA): TGTGCCAGCAGTTACTCTGGGGACCAAGAGACCCAGTACTTC. Translating it yields CASSYSGDQETQYF.